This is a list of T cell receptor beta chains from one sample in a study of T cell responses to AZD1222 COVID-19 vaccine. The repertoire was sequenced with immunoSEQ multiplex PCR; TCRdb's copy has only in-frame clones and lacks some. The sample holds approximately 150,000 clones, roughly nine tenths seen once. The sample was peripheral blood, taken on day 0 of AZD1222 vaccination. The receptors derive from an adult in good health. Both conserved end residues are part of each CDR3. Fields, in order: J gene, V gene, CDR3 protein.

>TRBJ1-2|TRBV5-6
CASNDRSPYGYTF
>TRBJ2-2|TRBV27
CASRSAAGGELFF
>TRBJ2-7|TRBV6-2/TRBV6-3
CASSYEDRDEQYF
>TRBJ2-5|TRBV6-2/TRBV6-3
CASSYVKTGETQYF
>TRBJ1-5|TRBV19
CASSIAPASGVGQPQHF
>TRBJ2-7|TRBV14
CASSQGHTGYAEQYF
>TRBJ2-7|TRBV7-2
CASSLLAGSYEQYF
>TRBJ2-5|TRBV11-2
CASSLDRRREGETQYF
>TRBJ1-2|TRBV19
CASSRLGGKRGYTF
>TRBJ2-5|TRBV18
CASSPRAGETQYF
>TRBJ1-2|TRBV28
CASSLKQGNYGYTF
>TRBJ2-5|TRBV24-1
CATSDPGQDGETQYF
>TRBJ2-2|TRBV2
CASRGTGGAGELFF
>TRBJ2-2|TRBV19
CASNKGPANTGELFF
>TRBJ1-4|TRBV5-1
CASSLQGSGEKLFF
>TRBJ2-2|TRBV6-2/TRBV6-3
CASSLTRAITGELFF
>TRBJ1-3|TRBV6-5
CASSSGTGGNTIYF
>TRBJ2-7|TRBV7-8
CASSPDTWSSYEQYF
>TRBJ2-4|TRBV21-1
CASSLWRGVAKNIQYF
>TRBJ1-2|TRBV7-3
CASSSLTGTGYTF
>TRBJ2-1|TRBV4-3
CASSQDGTEQFF
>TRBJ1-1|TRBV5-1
CATRTGENTEAFF
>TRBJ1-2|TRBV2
CASSEAGQGILLDGYTF
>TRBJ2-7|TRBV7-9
CASSSRTGSYEQYF
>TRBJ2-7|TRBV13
CASSLAQGSVSYEQYF
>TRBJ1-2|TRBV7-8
CASSTQQGANYGYTF
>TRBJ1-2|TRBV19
CASSSTGGEDYGYTF
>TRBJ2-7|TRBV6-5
CASSYRGTGVDEQYF
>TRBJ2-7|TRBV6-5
CASSYSTSREQYF